This TCR beta chain was obtained from a study of blood T cell repertoires in COVID-19. On the study more broadly: Some COVID-19 samples were acute and others convalescent; all came from the United States, Italy and Spain. T cells, B-cell-depleted T cells, or PBMCs supplied cDNA or gDNA.

As originally analysed: The authors estimated nucleated cell counts from reference gene primer amplification. Measured with immunoSEQ multiplex PCR; TCRdb has only the in-frame clones, and not every one. V, J and clone size were drawn from that table, and D and trimming were deduced from the DNA. The table shows about 140,000 clones, with about 89% occurring only once. The V gene end was trimmed by 0 bases and the J gene end by 12 bases; junction bases not matched to a gene: 9. The CDR3 has 14 amino acids. Germline lookup yields CDR1 SGHRS and CDR2 YFSETQ. The sequencing sample was made of peripheral blood. The chain joins TRBV5-1 to TRBJ1-1; the match to TRBD1 covers 9 bases. The clonotype was recovered from a man in his fifties who had recovered from COVID-19. The CDR3 sequence is CASSLVLGQGTSFF. CDR3 DNA: TGCGCCAGCAGCTTGGTCCTCGGACAGGGGACGTCTTTCTTT.